Following are 15 T cell receptor beta chains from one sample sequenced in a study of beta chain features in type 1 diabetes. Isolated RNA was reverse transcribed in full, so expressed TCRB transcripts were sequenced. Assay: immunoSEQ multiplex PCR; the TCRdb copy retains only in-frame clones and omits some. The sample lists roughly 300,000 clones, less than 15% occurring once. Sample: central memory CD4+ T cells from blood. The receptors were gathered from a man in his thirties or forties in good health.

This clone was picked up one time. The chain links TRBV11-3 to TRBJ2-2; D might be TRBD2 (6 bases). CDR1 and CDR2 (germline): SGHNT, YENEEA. Trimming removed 2 bases at V and 4 bases at J, with 14 bases between. The CDR3 is 16 amino acids. The CDR3 nucleotides are TGTGCCAGCAGCTTACGGTCAGGAGGGTTCACCGGGGAGCTGTTTTTT. It yields the protein CASSLRSGGFTGELFF. The full variable domain, in which reference TRBV11-3 and TRBJ2-2 provide the parts outside the CDR3, is EAGVVQSPRYKIIEKKQPVAFWCNPISGHNTLYWYLQNLGQGPELLIRYENEEAVDDSQLPKDRFSAERLKGVDSTLKIQPAELGDSAVYLCASSLRSGGFTGELFFGEGSRLTVL.

V usage is TRBV7-2 and J usage is TRBJ2-5; no reliable D call. CDR3 length equals 13 residues. Germline CDR1 SGHTA, CDR2 FQGNSA. V gave up 2 bases and J gave up 5 bases, with 9 bases separating them. As DNA, the CDR3 is TGTGCCAGCAGCTTACGGTTAGACGAGACCCAGTACTTC. This sequence encodes CASSLRLDETQYF. The whole variable domain, remainder taken from reference TRBV7-2 and TRBJ2-5, is GAGVSQSPSNKVTEKGKDVELRCDPISGHTALYWYRQSLGQGLEFLIYFQGNSAPDKSGLPSDRFSAERTGGSVSTLTIQRTQQEDSAVYLCASSLRLDETQYFGPGTRLLVL.

The chain carries TRBV5-6 and TRBJ1-6; D is possibly TRBD1 (5 bases). The V and J ends lost 5 bases and 6 bases respectively, with 12 bases between them. The germline CDR1 and CDR2 sequences are SGHDT and YYEEEE. The CDR3 spans 14 residues. In DNA, the CDR3 is TGTGCCAGCAGACCAGGGTTAGCTAATTCACCCCTCCACTTT. This sequence encodes CASRPGLANSPLHF.

V is TRBV6-5 and J is TRBJ1-5; possibly TRBD1 for D (5 bases). Germline assignment: CDR1 MNHEY and CDR2 SVGAGI. Trimming shortened V by 10 bases and J by 2 bases, and 9 bases separated the two germline ends. This CDR3 has 12 residues. DNA for the CDR3: TGTGCCACCCTACAGGGCAATCAGCCCCAGCATTTT. Translating gives CATLQGNQPQHF.

The chain recombines TRBV4-3 with TRBJ2-6; D may be TRBD1 or TRBD2 (5 bases each). This CDR3 has 15 residues. Looked up from germline, CDR1 is LGHNA and CDR2 is YSLEER. Deletions cut 4 bases from V and 2 bases from J, with 9 bases between. The chain's CDR3 is CASSLSGPGANVLTF. CDR3 bases: TGCGCCAGCAGCCTTTCGGGACCTGGGGCCAACGTCCTGACTTTC.

This clone came up a few times. The rearrangement links TRBV4-3 to TRBJ2-7; D not certain. The CDR3 spans 13 residues. V dropped 4 bases and J dropped 4 bases, with 11 bases sitting between them. Per the germline V gene, CDR1 is LGHNA and CDR2 is YSLEER. The CDR3: CASSRSRWYEQYF. The CDR3 DNA reads TGCGCCAGCAGCCGGAGCCGATGGTACGAGCAGTACTTC.

This clone was seen more than once but under ten times. V is TRBV6-1 and J is TRBJ2-3; D gene uncertain. Germline CDR1 MNHNS, CDR2 SASEGT. The CDR3 totals 11 residues. The ends were cut back, 6 bases at V and 5 bases at J, with 6 bases in the middle. Here the CDR3 reads CASSHQDTQYF. DNA for the CDR3: TGTGCCAGCAGCCACCAAGATACGCAGTATTTT.

The chain uses TRBV4-1 and TRBJ2-4; TRBD2 agrees at 7 bases. Germline CDR1 MGHRA, CDR2 YSYEKL. The CDR3 is made up of 16 amino acids. After removal of 2 bases from V and 3 bases from J, the junction contained 7 bases not matched to a gene. CDR3 nucleotide sequence: TGCGCCAGCAGCCAAACACCGGCTAGCGGCAAAAACATTCAGTACTTC. Translating gives CASSQTPASGKNIQYF.

Only a few counts were recorded for this clone. V gene TRBV4-1 combines with J gene TRBJ1-4, with D tentatively TRBD1 (5 bases). Germline V gives CDR1 MGHRA, CDR2 YSYEKL. V lost 1 base to trimming and J lost 8 bases, with 8 bases between them. The length of the CDR3 is 13 residues. CDR3 sequence: CASSQGQREKLFF. For the CDR3, the DNA is TGCGCCAGCAGCCAAGGACAGAGAGAAAAACTGTTTTTT.

The table lists this clone with a few counts. V is TRBV27 and J is TRBJ2-2; no definite D call. The CDR3 spans 15 residues. V was clipped by 1 base and J by 0 bases, with 6 bases between them. The germline V gene encodes CDR1 MNHEY and CDR2 SMNVEV (reference sequence). The CDR3 is CASSLLRANTGELFF. The CDR3 DNA sequence: TGTGCCAGCAGTTTATTGAGAGCGAACACCGGGGAGCTGTTTTTT.

The chain recombines TRBV5-1 with TRBJ1-4; D is uncertain. This CDR3 has 16 residues. Trimming removed 0 bases from V and 4 bases from J, with 13 bases in between. Germline values: CDR1 SGHRS, CDR2 YFSETQ. The DNA for the CDR3 is TGCGCCAGCAGCTTGGGATTCGTACGGGTTAATGAAAAACTGTTTTTT. Amino acids: CASSLGFVRVNEKLFF. Full variable domain (outside the CDR3, taken from reference TRBV5-1 and TRBJ1-4): KAGVTQTPRYLIKTRGQQVTLSCSPISGHRSVSWYQQTPGQGLQFLFEYFSETQRNKGNFPGRFSGRQFSNSRSEMNVSTLELGDSALYLCASSLGFVRVNEKLFFGSGTQLSVL.

This chain links TRBV5-1 with TRBJ2-1; D is tentatively TRBD1 or TRBD2 (7 bases each). Trimming removed 0 bases from V and 8 bases from J, with 18 bases in between. Looked up from germline, CDR1 is SGHRS and CDR2 is YFSETQ. The CDR3 extends over 16 amino acids. CDR3 coding DNA: TGCGCCAGCAGCTTGGCCGTGGGAGGGGGCACTGATGAGCAGTTCTTC. Protein sequence: CASSLAVGGGTDEQFF. The full variable domain, in which reference TRBV5-1 and TRBJ2-1 provide the parts outside the CDR3, is KAGVTQTPRYLIKTRGQQVTLSCSPISGHRSVSWYQQTPGQGLQFLFEYFSETQRNKGNFPGRFSGRQFSNSRSEMNVSTLELGDSALYLCASSLAVGGGTDEQFFGPGTRLTVL.

This clone has just a few counts. V usage is TRBV4-3 and J usage is TRBJ2-1; 13 bases are shared with TRBD2. This CDR3 contains 18 residues. Germline values: CDR1 LGHNA, CDR2 YSLEER. Germline trimming cut 4 bases from V and 0 bases from J; bases unmatched to any gene: 6. This chain's CDR3 is CASSLRLAGGSSYNEQFF. Written as DNA, the CDR3 is TGCGCCAGCAGCCTTAGACTAGCGGGGGGTAGCTCCTACAATGAGCAGTTCTTC.

The table lists this clone with a few counts. Other DNA sequences in this specimen translate into the identical CDR3. This chain connects TRBV11-3 to TRBJ1-2; a possible D gene is TRBD1 (5 bases). Germline V gene lookup returns CDR1 SGHNT and CDR2 YENEEA. V was shortened by 0 bases and J by 5 bases, with 13 bases between the two germline ends. This CDR3 contains 15 residues. CDR3 nucleotide sequence: TGTGCCAGCAGCTTAGATCGAGGGACGGTATATGGCTACACCTTC. This translates into CASSLDRGTVYGYTF. The full variable domain, in which reference TRBV11-3 and TRBJ1-2 provide the parts outside the CDR3, is EAGVVQSPRYKIIEKKQPVAFWCNPISGHNTLYWYLQNLGQGPELLIRYENEEAVDDSQLPKDRFSAERLKGVDSTLKIQPAELGDSAVYLCASSLDRGTVYGYTFGSGTRLTVV.

The rearrangement uses TRBV2 and TRBJ2-1; D is undetermined. Germline CDR1 is SNHLY and CDR2 is FYNNEI. Trimming left V 6 bases short and J 9 bases short, with 9 bases between. The CDR3 totals 11 residues. The CDR3 nucleotides are TGTGCCAGCAGGCTAGAAAGTGAGCAGTTCTTC. As protein: CASRLESEQFF.